Listed below are T cell receptor beta chains from one sample, sequenced in a study of early T cells in non-severe SARS-CoV-2 infection. One entry per CDR3 protein, called by TCRdb with MiXCR from the 5' RACE reads. Of more than 75,000 distinct CDR3 sequences in the sample, about 12% are singletons; the top ten hold roughly 6%. Sequences were obtained from whole blood. The receptors derive from an adult who was a healthcare worker with PCR-confirmed SARS-CoV-2 infection or an uninfected control (not recorded which). The CDR3 runs from the conserved cysteine through the conserved F or W.

v_call cdr3_aa
TRBV7-6 CASRQTSGTDNEQFF
TRBV29-1 CSVEWRAGGPDTQYF
TRBV29-1 CSVAGDHIQYF
TRBV20-1 CSASGALINTEAFF
TRBV12-3/TRBV12-4 CASSLAGTANEKLFF
TRBV7-9 CASRGPITDTQYF
TRBV10-1 CASSDSGTGGSGGTIYF
TRBV28 CASRPLDRGRETQYF
TRBV27 CASSKWGTGKYTSGANNEQFF
TRBV4-1 CASSPKGDIDSTNEKLFF
TRBV30 CAWSPPPRVHYGYTF
TRBV19 CASSTLKAAGTDTQYF
TRBV29-1 CSVDLWDRGGEQFF
TRBV7-2 CASSLAASGRFEQFF
TRBV10-3 CAISDFVPSPDTQYF
TRBV4-2 CASSQVIVRAGELFF
TRBV29-1 CSVVHPNYGYTF
TRBV29-1 CSVGGSNTEAFF
TRBV11-1 CASSLGDSIAQFF
TRBV15 CATSRESLGTYEQYF
TRBV5-1 CASSLNWPGNTGELFF
TRBV6-5 CASSRRGAGTGELFF
TRBV19 CASPRHQGAPSGANVLTF
TRBV4-1 CASASTGMGGSANSPLHF
TRBV27 CASSVQDNTEAFF
TRBV9 CASSVGGGYGYTF
TRBV6-2/TRBV6-3 CASRSTGGLAYEQYF
TRBV12-3/TRBV12-4 CASSLGGTASTDTQYF
TRBV10-2 CASSDSTSPDEQYF
TRBV20-1 CSARTGGASGSTDTQYF
TRBV7-2 CASSLAGTGSGANVLTF
TRBV28 CASSTARQGTDTQYF
TRBV18 CASSSWTESNEQFF
TRBV30 CAWRTSGSTDTQYF
TRBV2 CATRQGYLGEQYF
TRBV5-3 CARSCSGGAPAYYNEQFF
TRBV30 CAWIKKQSLAYGYTF
TRBV12-3/TRBV12-4 CASSPNRGRGRNTEAFF
TRBV6-1 CASSPSGLNTEAFF
TRBV18 CASSGQGGYEQYF
TRBV5-5 CASRHLLAGKGEQFF
TRBV5-1 CASKKGGEGNQNIQYF
TRBV7-9 CASPRGGPPNTEAFF
TRBV27 CASRSGGSHDTFF
TRBV7-8 CASSLFPRGGRETQYF
TRBV10-1 CASSWQGPSYNEQFF
TRBV5-1 CASSFPSGTGRDEQFF
TRBV27 CASSLSGHPGNEQFF
TRBV5-4 CASSPKGGGSYEQYF